Listed here are 18 T cell receptor beta chains from one sample, sequenced in a study of T cell responses to AZD1222 COVID-19 vaccine. Sequencing used immunoSEQ multiplex PCR; TCRdb keeps in-frame clones, though not all of them. The sample lists over 110,000 clones, under 95% occurring once. Here the sequenced sample was peripheral blood, taken on day 0 of AZD1222 vaccination. These receptors were obtained from an adult in good health.

The chain uses TRBV11-2 and TRBJ2-7; 7 bases are shared with TRBD1. The CDR3 is 15 residues long. From germline, CDR1 is SGHAT and CDR2 FQNNGV. Trimming took 5 bases from V and 2 from J; bases not matched to a gene: 9. Written as DNA, the CDR3 is TGTGCCAGCAGCCGACGCACAGGGGTTACCTACGAGCAGTACTTC. It specifies CASSRRTGVTYEQYF.

This sequence joins TRBV9 and TRBJ1-1; 9 bases line up with TRBD1. Trimming removed 2 bases from V and 0 bases from J; junction bases left unmatched: 11. This CDR3 is 18 amino acids long. Germline V CDR1 and CDR2: SGDLS, YYNGEE. The DNA for the CDR3 is TGTGCCAGCAGCGTGGACAGGGGTTCGCACCTCATGAACACTGAAGCTTTCTTT. Protein product: CASSVDRGSHLMNTEAFF. Looking up the rest from reference TRBV9 and TRBJ1-1 gives the full variable domain: DSGVTQTPKHLITATGQRVTLRCSPRSGDLSVYWYQQSLDQGLQFLIQYYNGEERAKGNILERFSAQQFPDLHSELNLSSLELGDSALYFCASSVDRGSHLMNTEAFFGQGTRLTVV.

J is TRBJ1-2 and V is TRBV7-8, with D possibly being TRBD1 (5 bases). Trimming removed 3 bases at V and 4 bases at J, with 12 bases between. The V gene's germline CDR1 is SGHVS and CDR2 FQNEAQ. The CDR3 covers 14 residues. Here the CDR3 DNA reads TGTGCCAGCAGCTTGACAGACGCTACCTATGGCTACACCTTC. This gives the protein CASSLTDATYGYTF.

This chain uses TRBV19 with TRBJ1-1; D uncertain. The CDR3 length is 14 residues. With 5 bases removed from V and 4 bases from J, the gap between germline ends came to 14 bases. CDR1 is LNHDA, CDR2 SQIVND, per germline (reference sequence). CDR3 amino acids: CASSQRSKSTEAFF. DNA for the CDR3: TGTGCCAGTAGTCAGCGTTCGAAATCCACTGAAGCTTTCTTT.

The V and J genes are TRBV11-3 and TRBJ2-3; a possible D gene is TRBD2 (6 bases). Germline V gene lookup returns CDR1 SGHNT and CDR2 YENEEA. This CDR3 is built from 14 residues. Trimming removed 4 bases at V and 7 bases at J, with 15 bases between. Here the CDR3 reads CASSSSDYQNTQYF. CDR3 coding DNA: TGTGCCAGCAGCTCCTCGGACTATCAGAATACGCAGTATTTT.

The chain employs TRBV6-5 and TRBJ1-1, with D possibly TRBD1 on 6 matching bases. Germline CDR1 MNHEY, CDR2 SVGAGI. CDR3 length: 13 residues. V was shortened by 6 bases and J by 6 bases, with 14 bases between the two germline ends. The CDR3 sequence: CASSYRDVSEAFF. CDR3 in DNA: TGTGCCAGCAGCTACAGGGATGTCTCTGAAGCTTTCTTT.

This chain joins TRBV6-2 or TRBV6-3 and TRBJ2-7, with D tentatively TRBD1 (6 bases). CDR3 length equals 18 residues. The germline V gene encodes CDR1 MNHEY and CDR2 SVGEGT. V was trimmed by 6 bases and J by 2 bases, leaving 26 bases between them. CDR3 nucleotides: TGTGCCAGCAGCAACCCATGGGGGCCCCGCGGAGGAACCTACGAGCAGTACTTC. Protein sequence: CASSNPWGPRGGTYEQYF.

V usage is TRBV5-4 and J usage is TRBJ1-2; 7 bases are shared with TRBD1. CDR3 length: 13 amino acids. Germline-derived CDR1 and CDR2 are SGHNT and YYREEE (reference sequence). Trimming took 4 bases from V and 4 from J; bases not matched to a gene: 4. In DNA form, the CDR3 reads TGTGCCAGCAGCCTTTCAGGGGGCTATGGCTACACCTTC. It translates to CASSLSGGYGYTF.

This rearrangement joins TRBV9 to TRBJ2-7, with D unresolved. The CDR3 totals 15 residues. Deletions cut 0 bases from V and 1 base from J, with 11 bases between. Germline V gene data show CDR1 as SGDLS and CDR2 as YYNGEE. As DNA, the CDR3 is TGTGCCAGCAGCGTAGAGGGCAGCCCTTCCTACGAGCAGTACTTC. This codes for CASSVEGSPSYEQYF.

V usage is TRBV5-5 and J usage is TRBJ2-1, with 12 bases fitting TRBD2. Germline lookup yields CDR1 SGHKS and CDR2 YYEKEE (reference sequence). The CDR3 runs 15 residues. J gave up 5 bases and V 0 bases, and 0 bases lay outside the gene matches. The CDR3 DNA reads as TGTGCCAGCAGCTTGGGGACTAGCGGGAACAATGAGCAGTTCTTC. It yields the protein CASSLGTSGNNEQFF.

V and J are TRBV3-1 (or the pseudogene TRBV3-2) and TRBJ1-2; D gene uncertain. CDR1 LGHDT and CDR2 YNNKEL come from the germline V gene (reference sequence). Between the trimmed V and J ends, which lost 2 bases and 8 bases, there was a span of 15 bases. The CDR3 runs 14 residues. CDR3 DNA: TGTGCCAGCAGCCAAAGAAACAGACCTAGGGGCTACACCTTC. Translated: CASSQRNRPRGYTF.

The V gene is TRBV4-2, the J gene TRBJ2-3; TRBD2 might be the D (5 bases). Germline CDR1 LGHNA, CDR2 YNFKEQ. V lost 5 bases to trimming and J lost 2 bases, with 20 bases between them. The CDR3 consists of 17 residues. The CDR3 spells CASSLYPGAEATDTQYF. In DNA, the CDR3 is TGTGCCAGCAGCTTATACCCCGGAGCGGAGGCCACAGATACGCAGTATTTT.

This chain links TRBV30 with TRBJ2-1; a weak D match, TRBD1 (6 bases). Trimming removed 2 bases from V and 4 bases from J, with 12 bases in between. This CDR3 is 14 amino acids long. Germline assignment: CDR1 GTSNPN and CDR2 SVGIG (reference sequence). The CDR3, as DNA: TGTGCCTGGAGTCCTCAGGGACAATACAATGAGCAGTTCTTC. This encodes CAWSPQGQYNEQFF.

The chain recombines TRBV21-1 with TRBJ1-6. TRBV21-1 is noted as a pseudogene. The CDR3 runs 14 residues. The CDR3 region has the DNA TGTGCCAGCTTGGGGACCCTTTTTAATTCACCCCTCCACTTT. It specifies CASLGTLFNSPLHF.

This rearrangement joins TRBV29-1 to TRBJ2-1, with 8 bases matching TRBD2. The germline V gene encodes CDR1 SQVTM and CDR2 ANQGSEA. This CDR3 has 14 amino acids. V was pared by 8 bases and J by 8 bases, with 14 bases of the junction left unmatched. CDR3 residues: CSSRRRGAVDEQFF. Here the CDR3 DNA reads TGCAGCTCCCGTCGGCGGGGGGCAGTTGATGAGCAGTTCTTC.

The chain links TRBV14 to TRBJ1-2; no firm D call. Trimming stripped 4 bases from V and 0 bases from J, with 6 bases between. This CDR3 comprises 13 residues. CDR1 and CDR2 (germline): SGHDN, FVKESK. CDR3 bases: TGTGCCAGCAGCCGGCGGCCTAACTATGGCTACACCTTC. This sequence encodes CASSRRPNYGYTF.

This sequence joins TRBV6-5 and TRBJ1-3; TRBD1 might be the D (5 bases). The CDR3 extends over 15 amino acids. Per germline, CDR1 MNHEY and CDR2 SVGAGI. With 6 bases removed from V and 4 bases from J, the gap between germline ends came to 16 bases. For the CDR3, the DNA is TGTGCCAGCAGCCCCCAGGGATATAAGGGAAACACCATATATTTT. This codes for CASSPQGYKGNTIYF.

This clone was observed once. J is TRBJ1-3 and V is TRBV5-1; D not certain. The CDR3 extends over 14 amino acids. Germline CDR1 reads SGHRS; CDR2 reads YFSETQ. V was shortened by 0 bases and J by 2 bases, with 6 bases between the two germline ends. The CDR3 loop is CASSLATAGNTIYF. CDR3 bases: TGCGCCAGCAGCTTGGCCACAGCTGGAAACACCATATATTTT.